The entry that follows covers one T cell receptor beta chain sequence. The antigen remains undetermined. The data were taken from a study of T-cell reconstitution after alpha-beta-depleted transplantation in children. This CDR3 is 12 amino acids long. Trimming removed 6 bases from V and 5 bases from J, with 13 bases in between. From germline, CDR1 is DFQATT and CDR2 SNEGSKA (reference sequence). Unique molecular identifiers were incorporated into the prepared TCRbeta library. In TCRdb, the PCR reads were re-called with MiXCR into one record per CDR3 protein. The sample lists approximately 190,000 distinct CDR3 sequences, around 9.2% occurring once. Notes on the study in general: The authors attributed T-cell counts and diversity one year after transplant mostly to newly produced T cells. For some patients, TCRbeta diversity was high at day 60 because of recipient T cells and thymic progenitors that survived. In patients about two months after transplant, alpha-beta T cells reportedly arose from several hundred expanded graft clones.

The sample here was PBMCs, mostly from graft donor cells, taken 360 days after TCRalphabeta/CD19-depleted stem cell transplant. This TCR came from a male patient between 2 and 15 years old who had a stem cell transplant for acute myeloid leukemia, so the T cells may come from the graft donor. The chain uses TRBV20-1 and TRBJ2-5; TRBD2 might be the D (6 bases). The CDR3 sequence: CSAWGVGETQYF. The CDR3 region has the DNA TGCAGTGCATGGGGGGTCGGGGAGACCCAGTACTTC.